This record covers a single T cell receptor beta chain. What it binds is unknown. The V and J ends lost 4 bases and 8 bases, in that order; junction bases with no gene match: 4. This CDR3 has 14 residues. CDR1 is MDHEN, CDR2 SYDVKM, per germline. This specimen belongs to a study of T cell responses to AZD1222 COVID-19 vaccine. Whole-study context: The study pooled second doses at about 4 or about 12 weeks.

Overall study findings and caveats: CD4 TCRs associated with vaccination spanned spike, dominating at 160-218 and 743-854. Most donors were white British, females outnumbered males, and clonal diversity was possibly underestimated. Spike-specific TCR repertoires showed rising breadth and depth after two AZD1222 doses.

TCRdb keeps only in-frame clones here, not all; method: immunoSEQ multiplex PCR. This sample has about 170,000 clones; roughly nine tenths occur once, and the top ten carry about 1.6%. Sequences were derived from peripheral blood, sampled on day 0 of AZD1222 vaccination. The chain recombines TRBV28 with TRBJ1-6, with 8 bases aligning to TRBD1. The TCR originated in an adult in good health. The CDR3 sequence: CASSSDRGYSPLHF. CDR3 DNA sequence: TGTGCCAGCAGTTCCGACAGGGGTTATTCACCCCTCCACTTT.